This T cell receptor (beta chain) came from a study of CD8 T cells in ankylosing spondylitis. By quantitative 5'-RACE with molecular barcodes, the TCR beta libraries were made. Using its own MiXCR run on the 5' RACE reads, TCRdb lists one record per CDR3 protein. The profile shows approximately 540,000 distinct CDR3 sequences, roughly 13% of them singletons. This clonotype was observed a few times. No antigen is known for it. Study findings and constraints: Reactive arthritis synovial fluid and blood were previously reported to contain some motif variants. Fewer than 10 highly homologous variants formed a TCR beta motif that appeared characteristic of ankylosing spondylitis blood.

CDR1 LGHNA and CDR2 YNFKEQ come from the germline V gene. The V end was cut by 3 bases, the J end by 3 bases, with 8 bases between. This CDR3 region has 13 residues. The TCR originated in a male donor with ankylosing spondylitis. Source material: blood, either unsorted or a sorted T cell fraction (not recorded which). V is TRBV4-2 and J is TRBJ1-2; tentatively, D is TRBD1 (6 bases). The CDR3 sequence is CASSQDSYYGYTF. CDR3 sequence (DNA): TGTGCCAGCAGCCAGGACAGCTACTATGGCTACACCTTC.